A single sample is the source of the 5 T cell receptor beta chains below, sequenced in a study of control samples from healthy donors and cancer patients. TCRdb's table, derived via immunoSEQ multiplex PCR, lists solely in-frame clones and lacks some. The sample yields 95,000 to 100,000 clones, 80% to 90% seen once. Sequences were obtained from blood. These receptors were collected from a man younger than 40 in good health.

This rearrangement joins TRBV7-8 to TRBJ2-3, with D possibly matching TRBD1 (6 bases). Germline-derived CDR1 and CDR2 are SGHVS and FQNEAQ. CDR3 size: 15 residues. Trimming stripped 3 bases from V and 4 bases from J, with 14 bases between. CDR3 residues: CASSFWTAEADTQYF. Written as DNA, the CDR3 is TGTGCCAGCAGCTTCTGGACAGCCGAGGCAGATACGCAGTATTTT.

This chain links TRBV11-2 with TRBJ2-3, with D unclear. Trimming left V 5 bases short and J 6 bases short, with 12 bases between. The CDR3 sequence is 13 residues long. CDR1 and CDR2 (germline): SGHAT, FQNNGV. CDR3 residues: CASSLDAADTQYF. CDR3 sequence (DNA): TGTGCCAGCAGCCTCGACGCAGCGGATACGCAGTATTTT.

V usage is TRBV6-1 and J usage is TRBJ1-5; TRBD1 agrees at 8 bases. The CDR3 runs 14 residues. Trimming removed 3 bases from V and 9 bases from J; junction bases left unmatched: 7. The V gene's germline CDR1 is MNHNS and CDR2 SASEGT. Here the CDR3 reads CASSEGQVDMPQHF. CDR3 DNA: TGTGCCAGCAGTGAGGGACAGGTGGACATGCCCCAGCATTTT.

The chain is built from TRBV28 and TRBJ1-1; possibly TRBD1 for D (6 bases). This CDR3 is 13 amino acids long. Trimming took 5 bases from V and 3 from J, leaving 10 bases between them. The V gene's germline CDR1 is MDHEN and CDR2 SYDVKM. The CDR3 nucleotides are TGTGCCAGCAGTACAGGGACATACACTGAAGCTTTCTTT. Residues: CASSTGTYTEAFF.

This chain links TRBV3-1 (or the pseudogene TRBV3-2) with TRBJ2-3, with 8 positions matching TRBD2. Losses at the gene ends were 0 bases for V and 2 bases for J; bases not matched to a gene: 7. The CDR3 runs to 17 residues. The germline CDR1 and CDR2 sequences are LGHDT and YNNKEL (reference sequence). The CDR3 protein is CASSQDKGSGATDTQYF. In DNA, the CDR3 is TGTGCCAGCAGCCAAGATAAAGGTAGCGGGGCCACAGATACGCAGTATTTT.